Below are 32 T cell receptor beta chains sequenced from a single sample in a study of T cell repertoires in cytomegalovirus infection. No antigen has been assigned to these receptors. TCRdb re-derived calls from the reads in MiXCR, one entry per CDR3 protein. Among roughly 700,000 distinct CDR3 sequences listed, around 30% were seen once. The sample here was cultured PBMCs, taken from culture after CMV antigen stimulation. The source of these receptors is a human donor in good health (CMV status not recorded). Some clones in this sample may be carry-over from other donors' samples.

The chain employs TRBV2 and TRBJ2-3; D uncertain. V lost 6 bases and J 0 bases, leaving 10 bases between the germline ends. This CDR3 spans 14 amino acids. The germline V gene has CDR1 SNHLY and CDR2 FYNNEI. The CDR3 loop reads CASRSRASTDTQYF. The CDR3 nucleotides read TGTGCCAGCAGGAGTAGGGCCAGCACAGATACGCAGTATTTT.

J is TRBJ2-1 and V is TRBV7-8; unclear D gene. The germline gives CDR1 SGHVS, CDR2 FQNEAQ. The CDR3 has 12 residues. Trimming removed 5 bases at V and 10 bases at J, with 12 bases between. The CDR3 DNA sequence: TGTGCCAGCAGCCTAACTACTCGCGAGCAGTTCTTC. It codes for CASSLTTREQFF.

This clonotype was recorded at least ten times. The chain links TRBV7-2 to TRBJ2-3, with D unclear. Germline V CDR1 and CDR2: SGHTA, FQGNSA. V was trimmed by 5 bases and J by 4 bases, leaving 10 bases between them. The CDR3 has 13 residues. The CDR3 nucleotides are TGTGCCAGCAGCCCCGGCCGTTCAGATACGCAGTATTTT. Its protein is CASSPGRSDTQYF.

This clonotype was seen only a few times. The CDR3 spells CASSRGGVEPQHF. In nucleotides, the CDR3 is TGCGCCAGCAGCCGTGGGGGGGTCGAGCCCCAGCATTTT. The chain is built from TRBV4-1 and TRBJ1-5; tentatively, D is TRBD1 (5 bases). With 4 bases removed from V and 8 bases from J, the gap between germline ends came to 12 bases. The germline V gene encodes CDR1 MGHRA and CDR2 YSYEKL. This CDR3 is 13 amino acids long.

This clonotype was seen a handful of times. This chain connects TRBV7-2 to TRBJ1-2; a possible D gene is TRBD1 (6 bases). There are 13 residues in the CDR3. Germline lookup yields CDR1 SGHTA and CDR2 FQGNSA. V lost 6 bases to trimming and J lost 4 bases, with 12 bases between them. Here the CDR3 reads CASRSRGAYGYTF. The CDR3 region has the DNA TGTGCCAGCAGAAGTAGGGGGGCCTATGGCTACACCTTC.

This clonotype was seen only a few times. The CDR3 spells CASSLGRRPPKKLFF. CDR3 nucleotides: TGTGCCAGCAGTTTGGGAAGGAGGCCCCCGAAGAAACTGTTTTTT. The V call is TRBV12-3 or TRBV12-4, the J call TRBJ1-4; D unclear. The CDR3 has 15 residues. Trimming removed 3 bases at V and 11 bases at J, with 19 bases between.

This clonotype was seen at least ten times. The chain is built from TRBV7-2 and TRBJ2-7; the match to TRBD1 covers 7 bases. With 6 bases clipped from V and 2 bases from J, the junction kept 7 bases outside the gene matches. The length of the CDR3 is 14 residues. The germline V gene has CDR1 SGHTA and CDR2 FQGNSA. In nucleotides, the CDR3 is TGTGCCAGCAGTATAAGGGACAGAGCCTACGAGCAGTACTTC. Its translation is CASSIRDRAYEQYF.

The count of this clonotype is one. The rearrangement links TRBV10-3 to TRBJ2-5; TRBD1 might be the D (6 bases). The CDR3 loop spans 14 amino acids. Germline assignment: CDR1 ENHRY and CDR2 SYGVKD. The V end was cut by 0 bases, the J end by 3 bases, with 8 bases between. The CDR3 is CAISESRTEETQYF. The CDR3 DNA follows: TGTGCCATCAGTGAGTCAAGGACAGAAGAGACCCAGTACTTC.

This clonotype was recorded at least ten times. The chain is built from TRBV7-2 and TRBJ2-7; 8 bases match TRBD1. The junction had 9 bases not matched to a gene; V was cut back by 5 bases and J by 0 bases. The CDR3 runs to 16 residues. Germline V gives CDR1 SGHTA, CDR2 FQGNSA. The CDR3 sequence is CASSPRTGRSSYEQYF. The DNA for the CDR3 is TGTGCCAGCAGCCCCCGGACAGGGCGAAGCTCCTACGAGCAGTACTTC.

This rearrangement joins TRBV11-2 to TRBJ2-3, with 11 bases fitting TRBD1. The length of the CDR3 is 16 residues. With 5 bases clipped from V and 10 bases from J, the junction kept 14 bases outside the gene matches. The germline gives CDR1 SGHAT, CDR2 FQNNGV. The CDR3: CASSLGQGANFLAQYF. The CDR3 DNA is TGTGCCAGCAGCCTAGGACAGGGGGCTAATTTTCTGGCGCAGTATTTT.

This clonotype was recorded a few times. The chain combines TRBV15 with TRBJ1-6; D unclear. The CDR3 runs 14 residues. V was trimmed by 0 bases and J by 7 bases, leaving 7 bases between them. Germline V gene lookup returns CDR1 LNHNV and CDR2 YYDKDF (reference sequence). This chain's CDR3 is CATSRDLLNSPLHF. In DNA, the CDR3 is TGTGCCACCAGCAGAGATTTGTTGAATTCACCCCTCCACTTT.

This clonotype appeared a few times. This chain connects TRBV28 to TRBJ1-5; the match to TRBD1 covers 8 bases. Germline V lookup: CDR1 MDHEN, CDR2 SYDVKM. Trimming took 8 bases from V and 5 from J; bases not matched to a gene: 8. The length of the CDR3 is 14 residues. Written as DNA, the CDR3 is TGTGCCAGCGCCGGGACAGGCGGCGATCAGCCCCAGCATTTT. Translated: CASAGTGGDQPQHF.

There are a few counts of this clonotype. The chain recombines TRBV6-2 or TRBV6-3 with TRBJ1-1; D gene unclear. CDR1 and CDR2 (germline): MNHEY, SVGEGT. The CDR3 totals 13 residues. V was pared by 4 bases and J by 3 bases, with 9 bases between. CDR3 coding DNA: TGTGCCAGCAGTTTCGACTCCTACACTGAAGCTTTCTTT. Translating it yields CASSFDSYTEAFF.

The genes are TRBV11-2 and TRBJ2-7, with 7 positions matching TRBD2. Per germline, CDR1 SGHAT and CDR2 FQNNGV. J gave up 1 base and V 1 base, and 7 bases lay outside the gene matches. This CDR3 spans 16 amino acids. For the CDR3, the DNA is TGTGCCAGCAGCTTAGCAGCGGGGACGGGTTCCTACGAGCAGTACTTC. Protein product: CASSLAAGTGSYEQYF.

The chain couples TRBV23-1 to TRBJ1-5; 11 bases are a match to TRBD1. TRBV23-1 is identified as an open reading frame with a role that is uncertain. V lost 2 bases, J lost 1 base, and 4 bases stayed unmatched. The CDR3 loop spans 17 amino acids. CDR3 coding DNA: TGCGCCAGCAGTCAACCGGGACAGGGGGTGAGCAATCAGCCCCAGCATTTT. This translates into CASSQPGQGVSNQPQHF.

The chain has TRBV14 and TRBJ1-4; no definite D call. Germline assignment: CDR1 SGHDN and CDR2 FVKESK. CDR3 length: 16 amino acids. Deletions cut 1 base from V and 2 bases from J, with 11 bases between. The CDR3 region has the DNA TGTGCCAGCAGCCAAGGAGGCCCGGGGACTAATGAAAAACTGTTTTTT. As protein: CASSQGGPGTNEKLFF.

V and J are TRBV7-2 and TRBJ2-4, with 7 bases matching TRBD2. Germline V gene data show CDR1 as SGHTA and CDR2 as FQGNSA. V gave up 8 bases and J gave up 0 bases; unmatched junction bases: 4. The CDR3 is 14 amino acids. The chain's CDR3 is CASGTGGAKNIQYF. CDR3 in DNA: TGTGCCAGCGGAACGGGGGGAGCCAAAAACATTCAGTACTTC.

This clonotype has ten or more counts. This rearrangement joins TRBV7-8 to TRBJ2-3; D not certain. Germline assignment: CDR1 SGHVS and CDR2 FQNEAQ. V was trimmed by 1 base and J by 5 bases, leaving 10 bases between them. The CDR3 runs 14 residues. The CDR3 nucleotides read TGTGCCAGCAGCTTAGTAGCCGCCAGAGATACGCAGTATTTT. Translation: CASSLVAARDTQYF.

The chain combines TRBV2 with TRBJ2-1, with D unclear. The CDR3 loop spans 12 amino acids. Trimming stripped 8 bases from V and 1 base from J, with 6 bases between. In germline, CDR1 is SNHLY, CDR2 FYNNEI. CDR3: CASVGSYNEQFF. CDR3 DNA: TGTGCCAGCGTGGGGTCCTACAATGAGCAGTTCTTC. Based on the CDR3 plus reference TRBV2 and TRBJ2-1, the full variable domain is EPEVTQTPSHQVTQMGQEVILRCVPISNHLYFYWYRQILGQKVEFLVSFYNNEISEKSEIFDDQFSVERPDGSNFTLKIRSTKLEDSAMYFCASVGSYNEQFFGPGTRLTVL.

The table lists this clonotype with many counts. This chain links TRBV6-1 with TRBJ1-1; TRBD1 matches at 7 bases. After removal of 6 bases from V and 3 bases from J, the junction contained 4 bases not matched to a gene. CDR1 MNHNS and CDR2 SASEGT come from the germline V gene. The CDR3 is 13 amino acids. The CDR3 protein is CASRGQDYTEAFF. CDR3 bases: TGTGCCAGCAGAGGACAGGATTACACTGAAGCTTTCTTT.

The CDR3 spells CASSIAGTYEGGIQYF. Written as DNA, the CDR3 is TGTGCCAGCAGCATCGCAGGGACGTACGAAGGGGGCATTCAGTACTTC. This sequence joins TRBV11-2 and TRBJ2-4, with D perhaps TRBD1 (6 bases). The V end was cut by 5 bases, the J end by 9 bases, with 23 bases between. Germline-derived CDR1 and CDR2 are SGHAT and FQNNGV. CDR3 size: 16 residues. The whole variable domain, remainder taken from reference TRBV11-2 and TRBJ2-4, is EAGVAQSPRYKIIEKRQSVAFWCNPISGHATLYWYQQILGQGPKLLIQFQNNGVVDDSQLPKDRFSAERLKGVDSTLKIQPAKLEDSAVYLCASSIAGTYEGGIQYFGAGTRLSVL.

As for this clonotype: Germline is not matched at one junction end, which may reflect a read error. The chain links TRBV7-2 to TRBJ2-2, with D hard to call. CDR3 size: 14 residues. CDR1 is SGHTA and CDR2 is FQGNSA in the germline V gene. CDR3 residues: CASNLQVNTGELFF. In DNA, the CDR3 is TGTGCCAGCAACTTACAAGTGAACACCGGGGAGCTGTTTTTT.

In its sample, this clonotype was seen many times. CDR3 residues: CASSVGLAGDNEQFF. The CDR3, as DNA: TGTGCCAGCAGCGTAGGACTAGCGGGAGACAATGAGCAGTTCTTC. V and J are TRBV7-2 and TRBJ2-1, with 13 positions matching TRBD2. The CDR3 sequence is 15 residues long. Germline CDR1 reads SGHTA; CDR2 reads FQGNSA. Trimming cost V 5 bases and J 5 bases; bases outside gene matches: 3.

Many counts were recorded for this clonotype. The chain joins TRBV7-9 to TRBJ2-7, with no clear D. Trimming removed 5 bases from V and 0 bases from J, with 14 bases in between. Germline V gene lookup returns CDR1 SEHNR and CDR2 FQNEAQ (reference sequence). This CDR3 comprises 15 residues. The CDR3 is CASSRHLRDSYEQYF. As DNA, the CDR3 is TGTGCCAGCAGCAGACACCTGCGCGACTCCTACGAGCAGTACTTC.

The chain couples TRBV11-2 to TRBJ1-2; no definite D call. V lost 4 bases to trimming and J lost 7 bases, with 10 bases between them. This CDR3 comprises 12 residues. Per the germline V gene, CDR1 is SGHAT and CDR2 is FQNNGV. CDR3 region: CASSSWAAGYTF. In DNA form, the CDR3 reads TGTGCCAGCAGCTCGTGGGCGGCTGGCTACACCTTC.

This chain joins TRBV29-1 and TRBJ2-3; D is unclear. Germline CDR1 reads SQVTM; CDR2 reads ANQGSEA. V shed 5 bases and J shed 2 bases, with 11 bases lying between them. This CDR3 has 13 residues. CDR3 in amino acids: CSVRPWDTDTQYF. CDR3 in DNA: TGCAGCGTTCGCCCCTGGGACACAGATACGCAGTATTTT.

This clonotype was seen a few times. The CDR3 protein is CASSLAPAGLDTQYF. CDR3 nucleotides: TGTGCCAGCAGCTTAGCGCCAGCGGGGCTAGATACGCAGTATTTT. The rearrangement joins TRBV7-6 to TRBJ2-3; 7 bases align to TRBD2. This CDR3 is 15 amino acids long. The germline gives CDR1 SGHVS, CDR2 FNYEAQ. V lost 0 bases and J lost 5; bases outside the gene matches: 5.

V is TRBV19 and J is TRBJ2-1, with no clear D. The CDR3 has 13 amino acids. Germline loops: CDR1 LNHDA, CDR2 SQIVND (reference sequence). V lost 9 bases, J lost 4 bases, and 13 bases lay in between. The CDR3 protein is CASGRILYNEQFF. CDR3 sequence (DNA): TGTGCCAGCGGCAGGATTTTGTACAATGAGCAGTTCTTC.

This chain joins TRBV6-1 and TRBJ2-5, with 9 bases aligning to TRBD2. The CDR3 extends over 15 amino acids. J was trimmed by 2 bases and V by 7 bases; bases with no gene match: 8. Germline lookup yields CDR1 MNHNS and CDR2 SASEGT. CDR3 sequence: CASTGTSTTQETQYF. CDR3 coding DNA: TGTGCCAGCACCGGGACTAGCACCACACAAGAGACCCAGTACTTC.

There are many counts of this clonotype. The chain carries TRBV7-2 and TRBJ2-3; TRBD2 agrees at 9 bases. This CDR3 comprises 15 residues. Germline CDR1 SGHTA, CDR2 FQGNSA. The trim removed 2 bases at V and 4 bases at J, leaving 4 bases unmatched. This CDR3 reads CASSLWRGGADTQYF. The CDR3 DNA follows: TGTGCCAGCAGCTTATGGCGGGGGGGCGCAGATACGCAGTATTTT.

The gene calls are TRBV20-1 and TRBJ1-2; D possibly corresponds to TRBD1 (5 bases). The V and J ends lost 2 bases and 3 bases respectively, with 16 bases between them. The CDR3 is 15 residues long. Germline loops: CDR1 DFQATT, CDR2 SNEGSKA (reference sequence). The CDR3 DNA is TGCAGTGCTAGAAATCGGCAGGGAGGGGACTATGGCTACACCTTC. Protein sequence: CSARNRQGGDYGYTF.

This clonotype was counted between two and nine times. The chain links TRBV18 to TRBJ2-5, with 7 bases matching TRBD1. After removal of 4 bases from V and 1 base from J, the junction contained 9 bases not matched to a gene. This CDR3 spans 16 amino acids. Germline loops: CDR1 KGHSH, CDR2 LQKENI. CDR3 residues: CASSLGQAEGQETQYF. Here the CDR3 DNA reads TGTGCCAGCTCACTTGGACAGGCCGAAGGCCAAGAGACCCAGTACTTC. The full variable domain, rest sourced from reference TRBV18 and TRBJ2-5, is NAGVMQNPRHLVRRRGQEARLRCSPMKGHSHVYWYRQLPEEGLKFMVYLQKENIIDESGMPKERFSAEFPKEGPSILRIQQVVRGDSAAYFCASSLGQAEGQETQYFGPGTRLLVL.